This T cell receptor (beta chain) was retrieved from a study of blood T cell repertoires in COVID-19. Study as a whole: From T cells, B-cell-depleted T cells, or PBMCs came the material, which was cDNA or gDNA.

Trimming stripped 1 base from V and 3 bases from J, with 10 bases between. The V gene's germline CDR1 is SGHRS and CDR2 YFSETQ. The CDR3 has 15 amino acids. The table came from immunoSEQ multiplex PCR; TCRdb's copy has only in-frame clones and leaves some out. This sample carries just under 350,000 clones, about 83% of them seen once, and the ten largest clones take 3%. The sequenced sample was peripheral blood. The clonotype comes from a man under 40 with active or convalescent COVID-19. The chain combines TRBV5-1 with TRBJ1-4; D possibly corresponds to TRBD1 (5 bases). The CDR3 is CASSLQAGANEKLFF. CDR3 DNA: TGCGCCAGCAGCTTGCAGGCGGGGGCTAATGAAAAACTGTTTTTT.